This T cell receptor (beta chain) was found in a study of post-analysis software for immune sequencing data. Study information: Patients had relapsing-remitting, secondary progressive or progressive-relapsing multiple sclerosis; some lacked subtype. Study-wide results and caveats: People with multiple sclerosis had a significantly lower normalized Chao1 diversity than controls did. Batch-matched samples strongly co-clustered by F measure. The study found TRBV5-6, TRBV5-1 and TRBV20-1 among five or six TRBV segments more frequent in patients than controls.

With regard to this clonotype: Its antigen is not identified.

Unique molecular identifiers had been added to the TCR beta cDNA libraries. TCRdb reprocessed the PCR reads with MiXCR, giving one entry per CDR3 protein. The sample includes hundreds of thousands of distinct CDR3 sequences, roughly three fifths of them seen just once. Germline-derived CDR1 and CDR2 are SQVTM and ANQGSEA. V dropped 2 bases and J dropped 5; count of bases not matched to a gene: 7. The CDR3 spans 14 residues. The TCR sequence derives from a girl aged 2 to 10 with multiple sclerosis. The J gene is TRBJ2-5, the V gene TRBV29-1, with TRBD1 identical over 8 bases. The sequenced sample consisted of blood. CDR3 in DNA: TGCAGCGTTGAATCCAGGGGGCAGGGGGAGACCCAGTACTTC. Amino acids: CSVESRGQGETQYF.